Presented here are 29 T cell receptor beta chains from one specimen sequenced in a study of memory CD4+ T cells and cytomegalovirus serostatus. Assay used: immunoSEQ multiplex PCR; TCRdb lists only in-frame clones, some missing. The table lists 52,000 or so clones, roughly 79% of them singletons. Single viable CD3+CD4+CD8-CD45RO+ cells were sorted as the memory CD4+ T cells. Material: memory CD4+ T cells from blood. The receptors here all came from an adult in good health and CMV-seronegative.

The V and J genes are TRBV2 and TRBJ1-6, with TRBD1 matching 8 bases. V lost 6 bases and J lost 8; bases outside the gene matches: 9. CDR3 length equals 15 residues. In germline, CDR1 is SNHLY, CDR2 FYNNEI. The CDR3 loop reads CASRETGVKYSPLHF. CDR3 DNA sequence: TGTGCCAGCAGAGAGACAGGGGTAAAGTATTCACCCCTCCACTTT.

CDR3: CASSDRQGYGYTF. CDR3 sequence (DNA): TGTGCCAGCAGTGATCGCCAGGGGTATGGCTACACCTTC. The chain has TRBV6-5 and TRBJ1-2, with a tentative D call TRBD1 (6 bases). The CDR3 loop spans 13 amino acids. With 5 bases removed from V and 5 bases from J, the gap between germline ends came to 12 bases. CDR1 and CDR2 (germline): MNHEY, SVGAGI.

This clone was seen more than once but under ten times. The V gene is TRBV11-2, the J gene TRBJ1-1; D unclear. The CDR3 is 15 amino acids. The ends were cut back, 1 base at V and 4 bases at J, with 13 bases in the middle. CDR1 and CDR2 from the germline V gene are SGHAT and FQNNGV. The DNA for the CDR3 is TGTGCCAGCAGCTTAGGAGTTGGAGCCGGCACTGAAGCTTTCTTT. Protein: CASSLGVGAGTEAFF. The variable domain in full, with the rest retrieved from reference TRBV11-2 and TRBJ1-1, is EAGVAQSPRYKIIEKRQSVAFWCNPISGHATLYWYQQILGQGPKLLIQFQNNGVVDDSQLPKDRFSAERLKGVDSTLKIQPAKLEDSAVYLCASSLGVGAGTEAFFGQGTRLTVV.

The gene calls are TRBV19 and TRBJ2-2; D remains ambiguous. This CDR3 comprises 15 residues. Trimming cost V 4 bases and J 4 bases, with 13 bases left between them. Per the germline V gene, CDR1 is LNHDA and CDR2 is SQIVND (reference sequence). CDR3 coding DNA: TGTGCCAGTAGTAATACGGCCCTGGGCACCGGGGAGCTGTTTTTT. As protein: CASSNTALGTGELFF.

The chain combines TRBV7-3 with TRBJ1-1; D uncertain. V lost 5 bases to trimming and J lost 0 bases, with 7 bases between them. Germline V gene sequence: CDR1 SGHTA, CDR2 FQGTGA. The CDR3 is made up of 13 amino acids. CDR3 nucleotides: TGTGCCAGCAGCCCTACTGTGAACACTGAAGCTTTCTTT. Translating gives CASSPTVNTEAFF.

The chain has TRBV19 and TRBJ1-1; D remains unclear. The CDR3 sequence is 15 residues long. Germline loops: CDR1 LNHDA, CDR2 SQIVND (reference sequence). The V and J ends lost 5 bases and 6 bases respectively, with 19 bases between them. This chain's CDR3 is CASSPRAARGSEAFF. The CDR3 nucleotides are TGTGCCAGTAGTCCCCGGGCGGCTAGAGGCTCTGAAGCTTTCTTT.

The chain joins TRBV28 to TRBJ1-2; D may be TRBD1 (6 bases). The V gene lost 3 bases and the J gene lost 5 bases, with 13 bases spanning the gap. CDR1 and CDR2 (germline): MDHEN, SYDVKM. The CDR3 extends over 14 amino acids. CDR3 loop: CASSLDSGGYGYTF. In DNA, the CDR3 is TGTGCCAGCAGTTTGGACAGTGGGGGGTATGGCTACACCTTC.

The chain employs TRBV19 and TRBJ1-1, with no clear D. Germline CDR1 is LNHDA and CDR2 is SQIVND (reference sequence). This CDR3 is built from 16 residues. The V end was cut by 3 bases, the J end by 1 base, with 15 bases between. The CDR3 protein is CASSILQQRQNTEAFF. The CDR3 nucleotides are TGTGCCAGTAGTATCCTACAGCAACGACAGAACACTGAAGCTTTCTTT.

The J gene is TRBJ1-5, the V gene TRBV19; D gene ambiguous. Germline CDR1 is LNHDA and CDR2 is SQIVND (reference sequence). V was trimmed by 2 bases and J by 4 bases, leaving 6 bases between them. The CDR3 is 13 amino acids. The DNA of the CDR3 is TGTGCCAGTAGTATAAATTGGAATCAGCCCCAGCATTTT. It specifies CASSINWNQPQHF. Using reference TRBV19 and TRBJ1-5 for the parts outside the CDR3, the full variable domain is DGGITQSPKYLFRKEGQNVTLSCEQNLNHDAMYWYRQDPGQGLRLIYYSQIVNDFQKGDIAEGYSVSREKKESFPLTVTSAQKNPTAFYLCASSINWNQPQHFGDGTRLSIL.

The chain joins TRBV5-6 to TRBJ1-5; D call uncertain. Germline V gene lookup returns CDR1 SGHDT and CDR2 YYEEEE. The V gene lost 3 bases and the J gene lost 6 bases, with 16 bases spanning the gap. The CDR3 runs to 15 residues. CDR3 sequence: CASSSRTGRIQPQHF. CDR3 nucleotide sequence: TGTGCCAGCAGCTCCCGGACGGGGAGGATTCAGCCCCAGCATTTT.

CDR3 in DNA: TGCAGCGTTGAAGATCCAGTTTCCTACGAGCAGTACTTC. Residues: CSVEDPVSYEQYF. J is TRBJ2-7 and V is TRBV29-1; no clear D gene. V dropped 0 bases and J dropped 1 base, with 7 bases sitting between them. Germline CDR1 SQVTM, CDR2 ANQGSEA. The CDR3 has 13 residues.

The chain couples TRBV4-1 to TRBJ2-7, with D tentatively TRBD1 (6 bases). V was trimmed by 0 bases and J by 0 bases, leaving 9 bases between them. Germline CDR1 MGHRA, CDR2 YSYEKL. The CDR3 is 15 residues long. DNA of the CDR3: TGCGCCAGCAGCCAAGACCAGGGGAGCTCCTACGAGCAGTACTTC. Amino acids: CASSQDQGSSYEQYF.

This clone was detected only once. The chain combines TRBV25-1 with TRBJ2-3; D tentatively reads TRBD1 or TRBD2 (5 bases each). V dropped 1 base and J dropped 5 bases, with 19 bases sitting between them. The germline V gene has CDR1 MGHDK and CDR2 SYGVNS. The CDR3 spans 17 residues. This chain's CDR3 is CASSELGTVSGKDTQYF. For the CDR3, the DNA is TGTGCCAGCAGTGAATTGGGGACCGTGTCCGGGAAAGATACGCAGTATTTT.

V and J are TRBV5-1 and TRBJ1-2, with a tentative D call TRBD1 (6 bases). This CDR3 spans 16 amino acids. Trimming shortened V by 2 bases and J by 8 bases, and 22 bases separated the two germline ends. Germline CDR1 is SGHRS and CDR2 is YFSETQ. CDR3 coding DNA: TGCGCCAGCAGCTTCGGCAGGGGACCAACCTTGGACGGCTACACCTTC. It codes for CASSFGRGPTLDGYTF. The full variable domain, its missing parts supplied by reference TRBV5-1 and TRBJ1-2, is KAGVTQTPRYLIKTRGQQVTLSCSPISGHRSVSWYQQTPGQGLQFLFEYFSETQRNKGNFPGRFSGRQFSNSRSEMNVSTLELGDSALYLCASSFGRGPTLDGYTFGSGTRLTVV.

The V call is TRBV4-1, the J call TRBJ2-7, with 9 bases that match TRBD1. Germline CDR1 and CDR2: MGHRA and YSYEKL. CDR3 length equals 16 residues. V trimming: 6 bases; J trimming: 2 bases; junction bases outside the gene matches: 11. The DNA for the CDR3 is TGCGCCAGCAGTTATCGACACGGACAGGGGACCTACGAGCAGTACTTC. Amino acid sequence: CASSYRHGQGTYEQYF.

The J gene is TRBJ2-1, the V gene TRBV29-1; maybe TRBD2 (6 bases). CDR1 SQVTM and CDR2 ANQGSEA come from the germline V gene. The germline V and J ends were trimmed by 5 bases and 6 bases, with 8 bases remaining between them. The CDR3 spans 11 residues. DNA of the CDR3: TGCAGCGTTAAGACTAGCAATGAGCAGTTCTTC. This encodes CSVKTSNEQFF.

The V gene is TRBV27, the J gene TRBJ2-7; D not resolved. In germline, CDR1 is MNHEY, CDR2 SMNVEV (reference sequence). The CDR3 is 13 residues long. With 5 bases removed from V and 3 bases from J, the gap between germline ends came to 11 bases. The CDR3 reads CASSGAPHYEQYF. The DNA for the CDR3 is TGTGCCAGCAGTGGCGCCCCTCACTACGAGCAGTACTTC.

The chain links TRBV19 to TRBJ2-4; the D is unclear. Germline V CDR1 and CDR2: LNHDA, SQIVND (reference sequence). Trimming stripped 6 bases from V and 5 bases from J, with 11 bases between. This CDR3 comprises 13 residues. Written as DNA, the CDR3 is TGTGCCAGTAGCCCGCTGTACGAAAACATTCAGTACTTC. It is translated as CASSPLYENIQYF.

The genes are TRBV6-5 and TRBJ2-1, with 9 bases identical to TRBD2. There are 16 residues in the CDR3. CDR1 MNHEY and CDR2 SVGAGI come from the germline V gene. The trim removed 4 bases at V and 4 bases at J, leaving 8 bases unmatched. Here the CDR3 reads CASSLAGTSIYNEQFF. The CDR3 bases are TGTGCCAGCAGTTTAGCCGGGACTAGCATTTACAATGAGCAGTTCTTC.

CDR3 bases: TGTGCCAGCAGCTTATGGGGGACCCTGTACGAGCAGTACTTC. This codes for CASSLWGTLYEQYF. This chain joins TRBV7-2 and TRBJ2-7, with D perhaps given as TRBD1 or TRBD2 (5 bases each). Germline V gene lookup returns CDR1 SGHTA and CDR2 FQGNSA. V shed 2 bases and J shed 4 bases, with 12 bases lying between them. The CDR3 totals 14 residues.

The J gene is TRBJ2-1, the V gene TRBV5-1; D uncertain. The V gene's germline CDR1 is SGHRS and CDR2 YFSETQ. V was clipped by 1 base and J by 5 bases, with 7 bases between them. The CDR3 loop spans 13 amino acids. The DNA for the CDR3 is TGCGCCAGCAGCTTGAACGGTAACAATGAGCAGTTCTTC. It encodes CASSLNGNNEQFF.

This chain links TRBV6-6 with TRBJ1-2; 7 bases align to TRBD1. The germline gives CDR1 MNHNY, CDR2 SVGAGI (reference sequence). The CDR3 is 12 residues long. Trimming cost V 5 bases and J 7 bases; bases outside gene matches: 4. CDR3 sequence (DNA): TGTGCCAGCAGTCAAGACAGGGCTGGCTACACCTTC. This gives the protein CASSQDRAGYTF.

The genes are TRBV7-2 and TRBJ1-5; possible D gene TRBD1, 6 bases. From germline, CDR1 is SGHTA and CDR2 FQGNSA. Trimming stripped 2 bases from V and 2 bases from J, with 10 bases between. The CDR3 contains 15 residues. CDR3 sequence (DNA): TGTGCCAGCAGCTTAACAGGGTTTGGCAATCAGCCCCAGCATTTT. Translated: CASSLTGFGNQPQHF.

The gene calls are TRBV19 and TRBJ1-4; perhaps TRBD1 as D (5 bases). V was clipped by 7 bases and J by 8 bases, with 20 bases between them. Germline V CDR1 and CDR2: LNHDA, SQIVND (reference sequence). The CDR3 is 15 amino acids. CDR3 sequence reads: CASNPRGGLDEKLFF. In DNA form, the CDR3 reads TGTGCCAGTAACCCGAGGGGAGGTTTGGACGAAAAACTGTTTTTT. The entire variable domain, with the rest obtained from reference TRBV19 and TRBJ1-4, is as follows: DGGITQSPKYLFRKEGQNVTLSCEQNLNHDAMYWYRQDPGQGLRLIYYSQIVNDFQKGDIAEGYSVSREKKESFPLTVTSAQKNPTAFYLCASNPRGGLDEKLFFGSGTQLSVL.

The rearrangement uses TRBV5-1 and TRBJ2-5, with a weak D call TRBD2 (5 bases). V was cut by 3 bases and J by 1 base, with 10 bases left in between. CDR3 length: 14 amino acids. The germline V gene has CDR1 SGHRS and CDR2 YFSETQ. The CDR3 here is CASSSDWAQETQYF. CDR3 DNA sequence: TGCGCCAGCAGCTCGGACTGGGCCCAAGAGACCCAGTACTTC.

V is TRBV7-8 and J is TRBJ2-7, with D hard to call. The germline V gene has CDR1 SGHVS and CDR2 FQNEAQ. CDR3 size: 13 residues. V was shortened by 5 bases and J by 1 base, with 9 bases between the two germline ends. CDR3 in amino acids: CASSQGVSYEQYF. The CDR3 region has the DNA TGTGCCAGCAGCCAAGGAGTTTCCTACGAGCAGTACTTC.

This chain joins TRBV5-1 and TRBJ2-7, with a weak D call TRBD1 (6 bases). From germline, CDR1 is SGHRS and CDR2 YFSETQ. This CDR3 has 15 residues. Trimming removed 5 bases from V and 2 bases from J, with 17 bases in between. The CDR3 region has the DNA TGCGCCAGCAGTTTACAGGGCGGGCAGCCCTACGAGCAGTACTTC. It codes for CASSLQGGQPYEQYF.

The chain links TRBV4-2 to TRBJ1-2; TRBD1 matches 9 bases. The V segment lost 0 bases and the J segment 4 bases; nucleotides outside the gene matches: 6. The CDR3 is 16 amino acids. Per germline, CDR1 LGHNA and CDR2 YNFKEQ. The CDR3 sequence is CASSQEFRQGGYGYTF. CDR3 bases: TGTGCCAGCAGCCAAGAATTTCGACAGGGGGGCTATGGCTACACCTTC.

This rearrangement joins TRBV6-6 to TRBJ1-3; D gene ambiguous. This CDR3 has 15 residues. V was pared by 6 bases and J by 0 bases, with 12 bases between. In germline, CDR1 is MNHNY, CDR2 SVGAGI (reference sequence). The CDR3 DNA sequence: TGTGCCAGCAGCCCCGGTTCTAACTCTGGAAACACCATATATTTT. Amino acid sequence: CASSPGSNSGNTIYF.